These T cell receptor beta chains were read from a single sample in a study of blood T cell repertoires in COVID-19. The protocol was immunoSEQ multiplex PCR, while the TCRdb copy is restricted to in-frame clones and leaves out a portion. The sample records around 70,000 clones, about 80% being singletons. The sample was peripheral blood. The receptors derive from a man in his sixties with acute or convalescent COVID-19. Both conserved end residues are part of each CDR3. D genes are given only for firm matches. Where a row states a size, it is once, few, many or the class of an expanded clone; other rows omit it.

V gene	D gene	J gene	clone size	CDR3 DNA	CDR3 protein
TRBV11-2	TRBD2	TRBJ2-5	-	TGTGCCAGCAGCCGCGTGGTAGCGGGGGGAGAGACCCAGTACTTC	CASSRVVAGGETQYF
TRBV6-2/TRBV6-3	TRBD1	TRBJ2-1	-	TGTGCCAGCAGCATGACAGGGCCCTACAATGAGCAGTTCTTC	CASSMTGPYNEQFF
TRBV5-1	TRBD2	TRBJ2-4	-	TGCGCCAGCAGCTTGGGGGCTAGCGGGGGTATAAACATTCAGTACTTC	CASSLGASGGINIQYF
TRBV11-3	TRBD2	TRBJ2-5	-	TGTGCCAGCAGCGCCGGGGGGGGCAGTGAGACCCAGTACTTC	CASSAGGGSETQYF
TRBV6-2/TRBV6-3	TRBD2	TRBJ2-3	-	TGTGCCAGCAGTTACTCGGTGCGGGGGGTTCAGTATTTT	CASSYSVRGVQYF
TRBV6-5	-	TRBJ1-1	-	TGTGCCAGCAGTACAATTGGGGGGGTGTCTGAAGCTTTCTTT	CASSTIGGVSEAFF
TRBV29-1	TRBD1	TRBJ2-3	-	TGCAGCGTCGAGTTCCGGGACAGTGCGTTGACAGATACGCAGTATTTT	CSVEFRDSALTDTQYF
TRBV7-8	-	TRBJ1-1	-	TGTGCCAGCAGTCCCCGGCGGGGAAACACTGAAGCTTTCTTT	CASSPRRGNTEAFF
TRBV6-5	-	TRBJ2-2	-	TGTGCCAGCAGCGCCCCCGGGACCGGGGAGCTGTTTTTT	CASSAPGTGELFF
TRBV10-2	-	TRBJ1-6	-	TGCGCCAGCAGTGACCGACCGGGAGGTAATTCACCCCTCCACTTT	CASSDRPGGNSPLHF
TRBV5-1	-	TRBJ1-6	-	TGCGCCAGCAGACCATTTCGGGAGAATTCACCCCTCCACTTT	CASRPFRENSPLHF
TRBV6-2/TRBV6-3	TRBD1	TRBJ1-5	-	TGTGCCAGCAGTTACGGACAGGTGGGGAATCAGCCCCAGCATTTT	CASSYGQVGNQPQHF
TRBV3-1/TRBV3-2	TRBD1	TRBJ1-4	-	TGTGCCAGCAGCCTCAGACAGGGTAAAGAAAAACTGTTTTTT	CASSLRQGKEKLFF
TRBV3-1/TRBV3-2	-	TRBJ1-1	-	TGTGCCAGCAGCCAAGTCCCCTTAGGGGGAACTGAAGCTTTCTTT	CASSQVPLGGTEAFF
TRBV29-1	-	TRBJ2-2	-	TGCAGCGTTGACACGGGGGAGAACACCGGGGAGCTGTTTTTT	CSVDTGENTGELFF
TRBV5-4	-	TRBJ1-6	-	TGTGCCAGCAGCTCTCCAAGGGAGGGGTATAATTCACCCCTCCACTTT	CASSSPREGYNSPLHF
TRBV18	-	TRBJ1-1	-	TGTGCCAGCTCACCACTGAGGAACACTGAAGCTTTCTTT	CASSPLRNTEAFF
TRBV10-1	-	TRBJ2-1	once	TGCGCCAGCAGTGAGGACAACGGGGTGCGAAATGAGCAGTTCTTC	CASSEDNGVRNEQFF
TRBV9	TRBD1	TRBJ2-2	-	TGTGCCAGCAGCCCGAGTCGATGGGACAGGACCGGGGAGCTGTTTTTT	CASSPSRWDRTGELFF
TRBV25-1	-	TRBJ1-6	-	TGTGCCAGCAGTGATCCGGATTCACCCCTCCACTTT	CASSDPDSPLHF
TRBV19	-	TRBJ2-5	-	TGTGCCAGTAGTCCCCCGGAGCGCACACAAGAGACCCAGTACTTC	CASSPPERTQETQYF